In this sample, the clone carrying this T cell receptor (beta chain) turned up once. This specimen comes from a study of blood T cell repertoires in COVID-19. About the research overall: The origin of the acute and convalescent COVID-19 samples was the United States, Italy and Spain. PBMCs, B-cell-depleted T cells, or T cells provided the cDNA or gDNA that made up the material.

In the original workflow: By means of reference gene primer amplification, nucleated cell counts were estimated. The data were produced by immunoSEQ multiplex PCR, yet TCRdb's version contains in-frame clones alone and is incomplete. V and J calls and clone size follow that table, whereas D and trimming were derived from the DNA. There are 150,000 or so clones in the sample; about nine tenths occur only once, and 1.5% to 2% lies in the top ten. The CDR3 has 15 amino acids. With V trimmed by 5 bases and J by 2 bases, 5 bases remained unmatched. Germline CDR1 LGHNA, CDR2 YNFKEQ. The receptor's source is a woman between 50 and 59 years old with acute or convalescent COVID-19. The chain employs TRBV4-2 and TRBJ2-7; 11 bases map to TRBD1. What was sequenced was peripheral blood. The CDR3 DNA follows: TGTGCCAGCAGCACACGGGACAGGGGGGCCTACGAGCAGTACTTC. Translated, it gives CASSTRDRGAYEQYF.